This passage covers 31 T cell receptor beta chains from one sample sequenced in a study of CD8+ T cells in alopecia areata. Reverse transcribed after extraction, RNA yielded cDNA as the sequencing template. Clones were sequenced by immunoSEQ multiplex PCR, and TCRdb holds only the in-frame ones, with some missing. The sample lists 90,000 to 130,000 clones, 50% to 70% occurring once. The sequencing sample was made of NKG2D-low CD8+ T cells sorted from blood. The receptors come from a human donor with alopecia areata.

The V call is TRBV28, the J call TRBJ2-5, with 8 bases lining up with TRBD2. CDR3 length: 18 residues. Germline V CDR1 and CDR2: MDHEN, SYDVKM. J gave up 0 bases and V 2 bases, and 11 bases lay outside the gene matches. CDR3 sequence reads: CASSLKSGGRLDQETQYF. The DNA of the CDR3 is TGTGCCAGCAGTTTAAAGTCTGGCGGGAGGTTAGACCAAGAGACCCAGTACTTC.

The CDR3 spells CASSLLLGTDTQYF. The CDR3 nucleotides read TGCGCCAGCAGCTTACTCCTGGGGACAGATACGCAGTATTTT. The chain combines TRBV5-1 with TRBJ2-3; D is ambiguous. The CDR3 sequence is 14 residues long. The V and J ends lost 2 bases and 3 bases respectively, with 10 bases between them. Germline V gene data show CDR1 as SGHRS and CDR2 as YFSETQ.

Remarks on this clone: Other DNA sequences of this sample code for an identical CDR3. V usage is TRBV5-4 and J usage is TRBJ2-1; 9 bases fit TRBD2. V lost 4 bases and J lost 3; bases outside the gene matches: 5. From germline, CDR1 is SGHNT and CDR2 YYREEE (reference sequence). This CDR3 is 15 amino acids long. The CDR3: CASSLEAGGYNEQFF. The CDR3 coding sequence is TGTGCCAGCAGCCTTGAAGCGGGAGGCTACAATGAGCAGTTCTTC.

This clone was seen more than once but under ten times. The J gene is TRBJ2-7, the V gene TRBV5-1; a possible D gene is TRBD1 (6 bases). CDR1 and CDR2 from the germline V gene are SGHRS and YFSETQ. V was trimmed by 4 bases and J by 3 bases, leaving 14 bases between them. The CDR3 sequence is 14 residues long. The CDR3 loop is CASSPGDGYYEQYF. The CDR3 bases are TGCGCCAGCAGCCCAGGGGATGGGTACTACGAGCAGTACTTC.

In the case of this clone: This same CDR3 is encoded by further DNA sequences in the sample. The genes are TRBV5-1 and TRBJ2-7; perhaps TRBD2 as D (6 bases). From germline, CDR1 is SGHRS and CDR2 YFSETQ. V was clipped by 0 bases and J by 3 bases, with 13 bases between them. The CDR3 contains 15 residues. The CDR3 DNA follows: TGCGCCAGCAGCTTGGCCTCGGGAGCCAGCTACGAGCAGTACTTC. This gives the protein CASSLASGASYEQYF.

In its sample, this clone was seen a few times. V usage is TRBV29-1 and J usage is TRBJ1-1; a weak D match, TRBD1 (5 bases). Germline V CDR1 and CDR2: SQVTM, ANQGSEA. The CDR3 runs 12 residues. The CDR3 loop reads CSWMRGTSEAFF. DNA for the CDR3: TGCAGTTGGATGAGGGGAACATCTGAAGCTTTCTTT.

There are a few counts of this clone. The chain combines TRBV5-1 with TRBJ2-5, with D unclear. The ends were cut back, 1 base at V and 2 bases at J, with 12 bases in the middle. Germline lookup yields CDR1 SGHRS and CDR2 YFSETQ. The CDR3 is 15 residues long. The CDR3 nucleotides read TGCGCCAGCAGCTTGTTGGAAGCGATGCAAGAGACCCAGTACTTC. This sequence encodes CASSLLEAMQETQYF.

The chain joins TRBV13 to TRBJ2-5; D possibly corresponds to TRBD1 (6 bases). V lost 5 bases to trimming and J lost 5 bases, with 12 bases between them. Germline assignment: CDR1 PRHDT and CDR2 FYEKMQ (reference sequence). The CDR3 contains 13 residues. CDR3 region: CASSTWGRETQYF. CDR3 nucleotide sequence: TGTGCCAGCAGCACCTGGGGGCGGGAGACCCAGTACTTC. Full variable domain (missing parts from reference TRBV13 and TRBJ2-5): AAGVIQSPRHLIKEKRETATLKCYPIPRHDTVYWYQQGPGQDPQFLISFYEKMQSDKGSIPDRFSAQQFSDYHSELNMSSLELGDSALYFCASSTWGRETQYFGPGTRLLVL.

In this sample, this clone turned up a few times. The chain couples TRBV7-9 to TRBJ2-3; 8 bases line up with TRBD1. V lost 5 bases to trimming and J lost 6 bases; unmatched junction nucleotides: 1. CDR3 length equals 12 residues. The germline gives CDR1 SEHNR, CDR2 FQNEAQ (reference sequence). CDR3 protein: CASSRQGDTQYF. Written as DNA, the CDR3 is TGTGCCAGCAGCCGACAGGGGGATACGCAGTATTTT.

This clone appeared a single time. This chain joins TRBV5-1 and TRBJ2-5; 9 bases are shared with TRBD1. From germline, CDR1 is SGHRS and CDR2 YFSETQ. This CDR3 is 15 amino acids long. V lost 4 bases, J lost 2 bases, and 6 bases stayed unmatched. CDR3 bases: TGCGCCAGCAGCCAGCCGGACAGGGGTCAAGAGACCCAGTACTTC. This codes for CASSQPDRGQETQYF.

The V call is TRBV25-1, the J call TRBJ2-5; no reliable D call. The germline V gene has CDR1 MGHDK and CDR2 SYGVNS. The CDR3 has 10 amino acids. Trimming stripped 8 bases from V and 5 bases from J, with 6 bases between. Here the CDR3 reads CASRAETQYF. The CDR3 DNA reads TGTGCCAGCCGGGCGGAGACCCAGTACTTC.

This clone came up once. This chain links TRBV5-1 with TRBJ2-7; 12 nucleotides line up with TRBD1. This CDR3 is 15 amino acids long. The J segment lost 5 bases and the V segment lost 3 bases, leaving 6 bases of the junction unmatched. CDR1 SGHRS and CDR2 YFSETQ come from the germline V gene. The CDR3 DNA sequence: TGCGCCAGCAGCTGGACCGGGACAGGGGGCGACGAGCAGTACTTC. The encoded protein is CASSWTGTGGDEQYF.

This clone came up once. The rearrangement links TRBV7-6 to TRBJ2-7; 8 bases line up with TRBD1. V was clipped by 5 bases and J by 3 bases; unmatched bases: 12. The CDR3 has 16 amino acids. CDR1 is SGHVS, CDR2 FNYEAQ, per germline. CDR3 DNA: TGTGCCAGCAGCCCGAACCCCGGGACAGGTCGCTACGAGCAGTACTTC. As protein: CASSPNPGTGRYEQYF.

Only a few counts were recorded for this clone. The CDR3 nucleotides read TGCGCCAGCACCTCCGGAGGCACGACCGGGGAGCTGTTTTTT. This gives the protein CASTSGGTTGELFF. V gene TRBV5-1 combines with J gene TRBJ2-2; D perhaps matches TRBD2 (5 bases). CDR1 is SGHRS and CDR2 is YFSETQ in the germline V gene. The CDR3 sequence is 14 residues long. V was cut by 6 bases and J by 5 bases, with 14 bases left in between.

The chain has TRBV29-1 and TRBJ1-1; D gene unclear. Germline loops: CDR1 SQVTM, CDR2 ANQGSEA. This CDR3 is 11 amino acids long. V shed 6 bases and J shed 3 bases, with 8 bases lying between them. The CDR3 region has the DNA TGCAGCGTGAGGTACTACACTGAAGCTTTCTTT. Translation gives CSVRYYTEAFF. Full variable domain (rest looked up from reference TRBV29-1 and TRBJ1-1): SAVISQKPSRDICQRGTSLTIQCQVDSQVTMMFWYRQQPGQSLTLIATANQGSEATYESGFVIDKFPISRPNLTFSTLTVSNMSPEDSSIYLCSVRYYTEAFFGQGTRLTVV.

This rearrangement joins TRBV29-1 to TRBJ2-1; tentatively, D is TRBD2 (5 bases). The CDR3 runs 10 residues. Germline V gives CDR1 SQVTM, CDR2 ANQGSEA. The V and J ends lost 0 bases and 15 bases respectively, with 9 bases between them. The CDR3 region is CSVEDLGRFF. In DNA, the CDR3 is TGCAGCGTTGAAGATCTAGGGAGGTTCTTC.

The chain recombines TRBV28 with TRBJ2-3; D remains ambiguous. This CDR3 region has 13 residues. Germline lookup yields CDR1 MDHEN and CDR2 SYDVKM. The ends were cut back, 3 bases at V and 1 base at J, with 5 bases in the middle. CDR3 amino acids: CASSLPGTDTQYF. The CDR3 region has the DNA TGTGCCAGCAGTTTGCCCGGCACAGATACGCAGTATTTT.

The sample holds one count of this clone. The chain has TRBV4-1 and TRBJ2-1, with D tentatively TRBD1 (6 bases). The CDR3 is 15 amino acids. Germline V gives CDR1 MGHRA, CDR2 YSYEKL. Between the trimmed V and J ends, which lost 5 bases and 4 bases, there was a span of 15 bases. The CDR3 protein is CASSNTQGHYNEQFF. DNA for the CDR3: TGCGCCAGCAGCAATACACAGGGCCATTACAATGAGCAGTTCTTC.

The rearrangement links TRBV4-1 to TRBJ2-1; perhaps TRBD2 as D (6 bases). V lost 3 bases and J 9 bases, leaving 12 bases between the germline ends. From germline, CDR1 is MGHRA and CDR2 YSYEKL. CDR3 length equals 13 residues. The CDR3 nucleotides are TGCGCCAGCAGCCACCGGCTCGGGGGTGAGCAGTTCTTC. It yields the protein CASSHRLGGEQFF.

The chain has TRBV7-6 and TRBJ2-1; 11 bases align to TRBD2. Germline V lookup: CDR1 SGHVS, CDR2 FNYEAQ. V lost 5 bases, J lost 7 bases, and 10 bases stayed unmatched. The CDR3 sequence is 16 residues long. This CDR3 is CASSPIAGGPRNEQFF. The CDR3 DNA reads as TGTGCCAGCAGCCCCATAGCGGGAGGGCCGCGAAATGAGCAGTTCTTC. Variable domain in full (rest from reference TRBV7-6 and TRBJ2-1): GAGVSQSPRYKVTKRGQDVALRCDPISGHVSLYWYRQALGQGPEFLTYFNYEAQQDKSGLPNDRFSAERPEGSISTLTIQRTEQRDSAMYRCASSPIAGGPRNEQFFGPGTRLTVL.

This rearrangement joins TRBV11-2 to TRBJ2-7; 7 nucleotides line up with TRBD1. The CDR3 contains 16 residues. CDR1 is SGHAT, CDR2 FQNNGV, per germline. The V segment lost 3 bases and the J segment 7 bases; nucleotides outside the gene matches: 15. The CDR3 coding sequence is TGTGCCAGCAGCTTGTCGATGAGACAGGGATTTATGGAGCAGTACTTC. This codes for CASSLSMRQGFMEQYF.

This chain uses TRBV4-1 with TRBJ2-5, with D maybe TRBD2 (7 bases). The CDR3 has 12 amino acids. V was trimmed by 1 base and J by 10 bases, leaving 10 bases between them. Germline V gives CDR1 MGHRA, CDR2 YSYEKL. The CDR3 sequence: CASSQAGGDQYF. DNA of the CDR3: TGCGCCAGCAGCCAAGCGGGGGGCGACCAGTACTTC.

A note on this clone: Additional DNA sequences in this sample encode the identical CDR3. The J gene is TRBJ2-1, the V gene TRBV7-3; TRBD2 agrees at 13 bases. Germline CDR1 and CDR2: SGHTA and FQGTGA. The CDR3 loop spans 14 amino acids. J lost 7 bases, V lost 3 bases, and 0 bases had no gene match. The CDR3, as DNA: TGTGCCAGCAGCTTGGGACTAGCGGGGAATGAGCAGTTCTTC. This encodes CASSLGLAGNEQFF. The full variable domain, completed using reference TRBV7-3 and TRBJ2-1, is GAGVSQTPSNKVTEKGKYVELRCDPISGHTALYWYRQSLGQGPEFLIYFQGTGAADDSGLPNDRFFAVRPEGSVSTLKIQRTERGDSAVYLCASSLGLAGNEQFFGPGTRLTVL.

The chain couples TRBV7-2 to TRBJ2-1; no reliable D call. V dropped 3 bases and J dropped 7 bases, with 10 bases sitting between them. Germline V gene sequence: CDR1 SGHTA, CDR2 FQGNSA. The CDR3 contains 13 residues. CDR3 DNA sequence: TGTGCCAGCAGCTTCCCTTTGAGGAATGAGCAGTTCTTC. Its protein is CASSFPLRNEQFF.

This clone turned up a few times. The V and J genes are TRBV27 and TRBJ2-7; D not certain. Germline values: CDR1 MNHEY, CDR2 SMNVEV (reference sequence). The V end lost 8 bases, the J end lost 5 bases, and 13 bases lay between the germline ends. The CDR3 totals 12 residues. The CDR3 bases are TGTGCCAGCGGATCTAGGGTTAACGAGCAGTACTTC. This sequence encodes CASGSRVNEQYF.

This clone was counted a single time. The J gene is TRBJ1-5, the V gene TRBV7-9; D remains ambiguous. The CDR3 is 12 amino acids. V was trimmed by 3 bases and J by 5 bases, leaving 5 bases between them. Germline assignment: CDR1 SEHNR and CDR2 FQNEAQ (reference sequence). The CDR3 region is CASSFGDQPQHF. The CDR3 DNA follows: TGTGCCAGCAGCTTTGGGGATCAGCCCCAGCATTTT.

V usage is TRBV4-1 and J usage is TRBJ1-1, with 9 bases aligning to TRBD1. The CDR3 totals 14 residues. V was clipped by 3 bases and J by 11 bases; unmatched bases: 10. The germline CDR1 and CDR2 sequences are MGHRA and YSYEKL. CDR3 region: CASSQNPGQGRAFF. For the CDR3, the DNA is TGCGCCAGCAGCCAGAATCCGGGACAGGGTAGGGCTTTCTTT.

The chain joins TRBV29-1 to TRBJ1-4, with a possible D match to TRBD1 (5 bases). CDR1 and CDR2 (germline): SQVTM, ANQGSEA. This CDR3 is 13 amino acids long. V was pared by 3 bases and J by 8 bases, with 13 bases between. In DNA, the CDR3 is TGCAGCGTTGAGGGCAGGGATCGAGAAAAACTGTTTTTT. Encoded protein: CSVEGRDREKLFF.

This clone occurred a few times. The chain recombines TRBV25-1 with TRBJ2-1; D tentatively reads TRBD1 or TRBD2 (5 bases each). Trimming pared 7 bases from V and 14 bases from J, leaving 15 bases between. This CDR3 is built from 11 residues. Germline loops: CDR1 MGHDK, CDR2 SYGVNS. The CDR3 region has the DNA TGTGCCAGCACATCCGGGACGGTGGAGTTCTTC. Its protein product is CASTSGTVEFF.

This clone was counted a few times. The chain recombines TRBV28 with TRBJ2-5; weak D call: TRBD2 (5 bases). The CDR3 length is 15 residues. V shed 6 bases and J shed 2 bases, with 16 bases lying between them. CDR1 MDHEN and CDR2 SYDVKM come from the germline V gene. CDR3 nucleotide sequence: TGTGCCAGCAGAAAAGCAGCGGTACTTCAAGAGACCCAGTACTTC. Its protein is CASRKAAVLQETQYF.

This sequence joins TRBV27 and TRBJ2-5; the match to TRBD1 covers 7 bases. The closer fit of TRBJ2-7 to the DNA end suggests the J call may be wrong. The germline V gene has CDR1 MNHEY and CDR2 SMNVEV (reference sequence). The CDR3 consists of 14 residues. DNA of the CDR3: TGTGCCAGCAGTTCCTCGACAGGGTACAACGAGCAGTACTTC. As protein: CASSSSTGYNEQYF.